Detailed here is one T cell receptor (beta chain). This receptor's antigen is unknown. Per-nucleotide qualities are absent, and no much larger clonotype sits a single base away. TCRbeta CDR3 regions were amplified from genomic DNA by means of the immunoSEQ Assay, a bias-controlled multiplex PCR. The original pipeline was this. Within the assay, amplification of reference gene primers was used to estimate how many nucleated cells each sample contained. To quantify the absolute abundance of each unique TCRbeta CDR3 rearrangement, sequence reads were collapsed and filtered. For each sample, productive Simpson clonality was calculated as the square root of Simpson's diversity index over productive rearrangements. TCRdb limited this immuneACCESS table to in-frame rearrangements with V and J called. A share of clones is missing; checked studies link under half to unresolved V genes, and the rest is unexplained. V, J and clone size reflect that table, while D and trimming were determined from the DNA. This sample is represented by 100,000 to 150,000 clones; 80% to 85% of them were singletons. The biggest ten clones account for about 1.3% of the sample.

The junction shows trimming of 2 bases on V and 5 bases on J, and the gene matches do not reach 6 bases of it. CDR1 and CDR2, looked up from the germline V gene, are SGDLS and YYNGEE. The CDR3 covers 15 residues, taking in both the cysteine and the phenylalanine. Only CDR3 DNA remains: 45 bases, in frame from the first base. This entry belongs to a study of blood T cell repertoires in COVID-19 (TCRdb year 2020). In terms of the full investigation: Samples covering the acute and convalescent phases of COVID-19 were provided by collaborators in the United States, Italy and Spain. The prospective study material was composed of cDNA or gDNA derived from T cells, B-cell-depleted T cells, or PBMCs. Subjects who had been exposed to COVID-19, were actively infected with it, or had recovered from it provided the deeply sampled blood TCRbeta repertoires that made up the dataset. The repertoires were released in a freely available public database meant as a resource for research on the immune response to SARS-CoV-2. The samples were drawn from two sources: the first 160 participants of the ongoing ImmuneRACE study, and 1,200 or so subjects contributed by 6 global collaborators. A de-identified subject ID, COVID-19 status, age in years and sex were almost always included in the sample metadata. Where available, HLA class I and class II types were taken from metadata supplied by the sample provider and were not determined by assay-based typing. Study-level results and caveats: The amount of clinical and demographic metadata varied by source and participant and was provided uncurated.

Collaborating institutions collected whole blood in K2EDTA tubes following their own protocols. For TCRbeta analysis, collaborators shipped samples in one of three forms: frozen whole blood, isolated PBMCs, or DNA extracted from either of those sample types. The TCR originated in a man aged 60 to 69 with acute or convalescent COVID-19. Sequenced sample: peripheral blood. The rearrangement combines TRBV9 with TRBJ1-1; 10 junctional bases match TRBD1. CDR3 loop: CASSVDRGRFTEAFF. The DNA reads as follows: TGTGCCAGCAGCGTTGACAGGGGGCGTTTTACTGAAGCTTTCTTT.